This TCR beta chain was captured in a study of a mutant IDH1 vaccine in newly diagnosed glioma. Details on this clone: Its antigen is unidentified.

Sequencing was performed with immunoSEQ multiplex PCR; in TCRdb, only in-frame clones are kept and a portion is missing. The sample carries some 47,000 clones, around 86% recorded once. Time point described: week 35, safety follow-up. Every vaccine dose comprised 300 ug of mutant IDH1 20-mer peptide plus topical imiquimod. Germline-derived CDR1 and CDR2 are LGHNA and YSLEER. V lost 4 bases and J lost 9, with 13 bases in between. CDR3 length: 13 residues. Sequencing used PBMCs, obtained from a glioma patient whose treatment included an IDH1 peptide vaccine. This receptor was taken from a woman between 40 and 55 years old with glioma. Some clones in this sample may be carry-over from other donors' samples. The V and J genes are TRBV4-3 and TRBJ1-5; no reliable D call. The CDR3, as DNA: TGCGCCAGCAGCCCCCACCGCGGGGTGCCCCAGCATTTT. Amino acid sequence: CASSPHRGVPQHF.